The 4 T cell receptor beta chains below come from one sample, sequenced in a study of spatial heterogeneity in lung cancer. Time point reported: sample taken at primary tumor resection. In TCRdb, the 5' RACE reads were re-called with MiXCR into one record per CDR3 protein. The data show under 85,000 distinct CDR3 sequences, 7.5% to 9.5% seen once. The source material was PBMCs, sampled at surgery. The origin of the receptors is a male donor with early-stage non-small cell lung cancer.

The rearrangement uses TRBV20-1 and TRBJ1-2; 7 bases match TRBD1. V shed 3 bases and J 2 bases; nucleotides not matched to a gene: 3. Germline V gene sequence: CDR1 DFQATT, CDR2 SNEGSKA (reference sequence). The CDR3 extends over 13 amino acids. CDR3: CSASGRGNYGYTF. CDR3 bases: TGCAGTGCTAGTGGCAGGGGGAACTATGGCTACACCTTC.

This clonotype has just a few counts. This sequence joins TRBV7-9 and TRBJ2-2; 9 nucleotides line up with TRBD2. Germline-derived CDR1 and CDR2 are SEHNR and FQNEAQ (reference sequence). The length of the CDR3 is 17 residues. The trim removed 2 bases at V and 0 bases at J, leaving 4 bases unmatched. As DNA, the CDR3 is TGTGCCAGCAGCTTAAGGCCTAGCGGGGCGAACACCGGGGAGCTGTTTTTT. Residues: CASSLRPSGANTGELFF.

This clonotype was counted ten times or more. The chain couples TRBV10-3 to TRBJ2-7; D assignment may be TRBD1 or TRBD2 (5 bases each). CDR3 size: 15 residues. V lost 2 bases and J lost 4, with 15 bases in between. Germline CDR1 reads ENHRY; CDR2 reads SYGVKD. The DNA for the CDR3 is TGTGCCATCAGTGAGGGGGGAAAAGGAAGGTACGAGCAGTACTTC. Residues: CAISEGGKGRYEQYF.

The chain is built from TRBV10-3 and TRBJ2-7, with 7 bases lining up with TRBD2. The CDR3 runs to 15 residues. Trimming at V came to 0 bases and at J to 5 bases, leaving 7 bases not matched to a gene. Per the germline V gene, CDR1 is ENHRY and CDR2 is SYGVKD. The chain's CDR3 is CAISESAGVGNEQYF. The CDR3 DNA reads TGTGCCATCAGTGAGTCGGCGGGAGTAGGTAACGAGCAGTACTTC.